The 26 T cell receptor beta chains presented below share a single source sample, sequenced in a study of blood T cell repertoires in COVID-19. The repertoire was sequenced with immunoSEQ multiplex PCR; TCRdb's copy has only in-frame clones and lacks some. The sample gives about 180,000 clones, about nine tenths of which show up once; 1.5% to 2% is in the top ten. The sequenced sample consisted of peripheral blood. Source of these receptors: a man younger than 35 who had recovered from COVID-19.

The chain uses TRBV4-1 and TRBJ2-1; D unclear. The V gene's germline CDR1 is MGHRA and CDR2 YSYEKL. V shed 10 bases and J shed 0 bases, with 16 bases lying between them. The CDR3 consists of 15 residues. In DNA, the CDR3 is TGCGCCACCTCCCCACCTGGGCCCTCCTACAATGAGCAGTTCTTC. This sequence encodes CATSPPGPSYNEQFF.

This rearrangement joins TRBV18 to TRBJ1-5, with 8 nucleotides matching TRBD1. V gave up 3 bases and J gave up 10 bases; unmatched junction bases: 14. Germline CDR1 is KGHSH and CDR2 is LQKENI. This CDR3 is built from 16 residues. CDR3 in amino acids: CASSPTGGQAMGPQHF. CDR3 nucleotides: TGTGCCAGCTCACCCACCGGGGGACAGGCTATGGGACCCCAGCATTTT.

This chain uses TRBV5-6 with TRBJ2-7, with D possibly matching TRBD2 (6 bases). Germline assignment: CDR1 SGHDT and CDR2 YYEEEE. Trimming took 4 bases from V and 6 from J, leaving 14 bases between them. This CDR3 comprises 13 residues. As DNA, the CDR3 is TGTGCCAGCAGCCCCGTCGGGGGAGTCGAGCAGTACTTC. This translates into CASSPVGGVEQYF.

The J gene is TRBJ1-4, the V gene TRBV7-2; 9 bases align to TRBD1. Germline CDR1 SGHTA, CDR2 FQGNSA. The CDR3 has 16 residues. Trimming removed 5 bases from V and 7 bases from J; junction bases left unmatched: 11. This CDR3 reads CASSEYTGTGLEKLFF. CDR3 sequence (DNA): TGTGCCAGCAGCGAATATACCGGGACAGGGCTTGAAAAACTGTTTTTT.

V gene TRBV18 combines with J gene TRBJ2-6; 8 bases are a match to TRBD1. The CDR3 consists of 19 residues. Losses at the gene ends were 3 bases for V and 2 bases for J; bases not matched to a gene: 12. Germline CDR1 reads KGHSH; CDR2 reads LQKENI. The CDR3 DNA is TGTGCCAGCTCACCTCAACAGGGGGTGGGCCTAGCTGGGGCCAACGTCCTGACTTTC. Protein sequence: CASSPQQGVGLAGANVLTF.

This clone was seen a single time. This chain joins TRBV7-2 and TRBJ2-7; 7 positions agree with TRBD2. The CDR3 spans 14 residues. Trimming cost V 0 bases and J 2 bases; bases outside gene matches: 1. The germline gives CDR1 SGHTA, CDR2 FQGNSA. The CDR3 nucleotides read TGTGCCAGCAGCTTAGCGGGAGGGACCTACGAGCAGTACTTC. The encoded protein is CASSLAGGTYEQYF.

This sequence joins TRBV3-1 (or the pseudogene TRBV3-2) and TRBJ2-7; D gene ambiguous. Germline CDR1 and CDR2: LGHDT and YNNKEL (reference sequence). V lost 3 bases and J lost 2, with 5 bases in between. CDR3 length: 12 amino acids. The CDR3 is CASSQEPYEQYF. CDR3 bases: TGTGCCAGCAGCCAGGAGCCCTACGAGCAGTACTTC.

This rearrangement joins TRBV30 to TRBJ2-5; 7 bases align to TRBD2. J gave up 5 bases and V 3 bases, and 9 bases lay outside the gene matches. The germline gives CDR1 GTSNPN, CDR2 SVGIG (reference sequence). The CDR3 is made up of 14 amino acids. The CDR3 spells CAWSKRGLGETQYF. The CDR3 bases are TGTGCCTGGAGCAAGCGGGGCCTTGGGGAGACCCAGTACTTC.

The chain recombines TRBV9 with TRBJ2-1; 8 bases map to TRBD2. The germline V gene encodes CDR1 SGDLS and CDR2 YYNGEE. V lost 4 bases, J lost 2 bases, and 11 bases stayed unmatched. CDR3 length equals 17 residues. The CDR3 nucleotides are TGTGCCAGCAGCCCAGATTTGGCGGGAGGCCCCTACAATGAGCAGTTCTTC. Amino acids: CASSPDLAGGPYNEQFF.

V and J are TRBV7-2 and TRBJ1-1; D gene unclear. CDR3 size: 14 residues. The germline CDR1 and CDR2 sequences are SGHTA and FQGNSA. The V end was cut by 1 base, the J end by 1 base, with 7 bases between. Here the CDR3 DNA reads TGTGCCAGCAGCTTAGTCGTCGGGAACACTGAAGCTTTCTTT. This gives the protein CASSLVVGNTEAFF.

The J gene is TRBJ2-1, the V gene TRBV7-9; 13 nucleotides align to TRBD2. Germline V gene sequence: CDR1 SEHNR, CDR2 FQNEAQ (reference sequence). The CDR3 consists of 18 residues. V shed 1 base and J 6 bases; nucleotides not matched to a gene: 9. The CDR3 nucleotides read TGTGCCAGCAGCTTAGTCTCGACTAGCGGGAGGTACCGCAATGAGCAGTTCTTC. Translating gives CASSLVSTSGRYRNEQFF.

The CDR3 here is CASRSSGLAKNIQYF. As DNA, the CDR3 is TGCGCCAGCAGGTCGAGCGGGTTAGCCAAAAACATTCAGTACTTC. The chain recombines TRBV5-1 with TRBJ2-4; a weak D match, TRBD2 (6 bases). CDR1 and CDR2 from the germline V gene are SGHRS and YFSETQ. V lost 5 bases, J lost 0 bases, and 12 bases lay in between. The CDR3 length is 15 residues.

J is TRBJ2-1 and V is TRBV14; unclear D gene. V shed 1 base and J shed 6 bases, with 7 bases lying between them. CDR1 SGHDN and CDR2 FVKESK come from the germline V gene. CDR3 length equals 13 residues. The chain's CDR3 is CASSQARFNEQFF. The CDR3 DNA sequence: TGTGCCAGCAGCCAAGCTCGGTTCAATGAGCAGTTCTTC.

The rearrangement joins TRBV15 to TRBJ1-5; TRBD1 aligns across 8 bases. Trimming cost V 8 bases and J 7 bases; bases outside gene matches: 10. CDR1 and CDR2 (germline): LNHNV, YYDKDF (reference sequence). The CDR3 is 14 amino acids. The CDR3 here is CATAETGVRQPQHF. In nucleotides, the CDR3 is TGTGCCACCGCCGAGACAGGGGTTCGGCAGCCCCAGCATTTT.

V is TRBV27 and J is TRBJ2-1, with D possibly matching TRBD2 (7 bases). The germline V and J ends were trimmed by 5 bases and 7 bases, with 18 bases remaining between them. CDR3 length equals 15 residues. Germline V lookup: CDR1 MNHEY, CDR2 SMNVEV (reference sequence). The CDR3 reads CASSPTPGGRNEQFF. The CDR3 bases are TGTGCCAGCAGTCCGACGCCGGGGGGCAGGAATGAGCAGTTCTTC.

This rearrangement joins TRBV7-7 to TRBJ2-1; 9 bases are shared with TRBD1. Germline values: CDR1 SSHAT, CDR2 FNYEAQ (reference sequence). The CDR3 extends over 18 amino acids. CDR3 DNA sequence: TGTGCTAGCTGGCGTTTACAGGGGGCGCCCAGCTCCTACAATGAGCAGTTCTTC. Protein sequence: CASWRLQGAPSSYNEQFF.

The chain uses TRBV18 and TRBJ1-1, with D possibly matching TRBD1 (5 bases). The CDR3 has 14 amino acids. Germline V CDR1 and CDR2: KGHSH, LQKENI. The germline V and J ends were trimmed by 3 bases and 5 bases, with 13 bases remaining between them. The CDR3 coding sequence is TGTGCCAGCTCACCCCTTGCGGGGCGAACTGAAGCTTTCTTT. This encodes CASSPLAGRTEAFF.

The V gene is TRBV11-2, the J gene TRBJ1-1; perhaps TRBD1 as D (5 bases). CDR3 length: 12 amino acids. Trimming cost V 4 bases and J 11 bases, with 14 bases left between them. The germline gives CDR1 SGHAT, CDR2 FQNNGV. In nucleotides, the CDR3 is TGTGCCAGCAGCTCAGCAGGGCCCAAGGCTTTCTTT. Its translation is CASSSAGPKAFF. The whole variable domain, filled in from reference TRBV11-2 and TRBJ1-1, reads EAGVAQSPRYKIIEKRQSVAFWCNPISGHATLYWYQQILGQGPKLLIQFQNNGVVDDSQLPKDRFSAERLKGVDSTLKIQPAKLEDSAVYLCASSSAGPKAFFGQGTRLTVV.

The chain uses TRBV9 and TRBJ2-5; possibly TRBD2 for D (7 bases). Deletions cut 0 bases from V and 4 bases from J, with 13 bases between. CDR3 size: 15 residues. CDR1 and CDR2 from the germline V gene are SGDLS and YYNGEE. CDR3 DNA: TGTGCCAGCAGCGTAGAGGGGGGGTCGGGAGAGACCCAGTACTTC. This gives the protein CASSVEGGSGETQYF.

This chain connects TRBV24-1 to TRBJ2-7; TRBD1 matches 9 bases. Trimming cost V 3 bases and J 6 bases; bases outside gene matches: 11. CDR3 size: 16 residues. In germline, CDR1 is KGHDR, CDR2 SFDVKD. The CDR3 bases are TGTGCCACCAGTGATCCTGGGACAGGGCAACCGGGCGAGCAGTACTTC. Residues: CATSDPGTGQPGEQYF.

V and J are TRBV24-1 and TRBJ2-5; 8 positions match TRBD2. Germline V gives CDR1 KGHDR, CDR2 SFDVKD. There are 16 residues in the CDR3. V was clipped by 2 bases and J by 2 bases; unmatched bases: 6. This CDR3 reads CATSDSIAGTQETQYF. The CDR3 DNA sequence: TGTGCCACCAGTGATTCAATAGCGGGAACACAAGAGACCCAGTACTTC.

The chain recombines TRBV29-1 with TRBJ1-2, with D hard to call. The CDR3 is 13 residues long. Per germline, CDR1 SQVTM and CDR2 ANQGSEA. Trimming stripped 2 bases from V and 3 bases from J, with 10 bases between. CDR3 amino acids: CSVEITSDYGYTF. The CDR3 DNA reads TGCAGCGTTGAAATTACGTCAGACTATGGCTACACCTTC.

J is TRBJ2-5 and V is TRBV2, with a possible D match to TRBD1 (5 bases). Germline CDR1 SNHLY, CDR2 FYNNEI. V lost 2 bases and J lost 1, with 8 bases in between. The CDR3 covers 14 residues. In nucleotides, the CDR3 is TGTGCCAGCAGTGAAAGGGGTATCCAAGAGACCCAGTACTTC. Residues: CASSERGIQETQYF.

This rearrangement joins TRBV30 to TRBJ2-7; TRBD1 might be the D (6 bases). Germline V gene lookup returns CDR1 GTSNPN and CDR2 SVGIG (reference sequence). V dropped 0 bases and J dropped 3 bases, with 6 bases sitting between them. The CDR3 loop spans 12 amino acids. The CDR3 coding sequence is TGTGCCTGGAGTGTACAGGGCTACGAGCAGTACTTC. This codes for CAWSVQGYEQYF.

CDR3 bases: TGTGCCAGCAGCCCCCGGACAGAGAATTCACCCCTCCACTTT. Translation gives CASSPRTENSPLHF. The rearrangement links TRBV9 to TRBJ1-6, with a possible D match to TRBD1 (6 bases). This CDR3 is built from 14 residues. The V end was cut by 4 bases, the J end by 7 bases, with 12 bases between. Germline V CDR1 and CDR2: SGDLS, YYNGEE. Full variable domain (outside the CDR3, taken from reference TRBV9 and TRBJ1-6): DSGVTQTPKHLITATGQRVTLRCSPRSGDLSVYWYQQSLDQGLQFLIQYYNGEERAKGNILERFSAQQFPDLHSELNLSSLELGDSALYFCASSPRTENSPLHFGNGTRLTVT.

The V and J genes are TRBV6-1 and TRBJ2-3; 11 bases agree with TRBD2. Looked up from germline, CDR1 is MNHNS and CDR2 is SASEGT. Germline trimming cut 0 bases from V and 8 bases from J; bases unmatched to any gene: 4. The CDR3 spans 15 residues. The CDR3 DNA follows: TGTGCCAGCAGTGAAGCGACTAGCGGGACGGGTACGCAGTATTTT. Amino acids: CASSEATSGTGTQYF.